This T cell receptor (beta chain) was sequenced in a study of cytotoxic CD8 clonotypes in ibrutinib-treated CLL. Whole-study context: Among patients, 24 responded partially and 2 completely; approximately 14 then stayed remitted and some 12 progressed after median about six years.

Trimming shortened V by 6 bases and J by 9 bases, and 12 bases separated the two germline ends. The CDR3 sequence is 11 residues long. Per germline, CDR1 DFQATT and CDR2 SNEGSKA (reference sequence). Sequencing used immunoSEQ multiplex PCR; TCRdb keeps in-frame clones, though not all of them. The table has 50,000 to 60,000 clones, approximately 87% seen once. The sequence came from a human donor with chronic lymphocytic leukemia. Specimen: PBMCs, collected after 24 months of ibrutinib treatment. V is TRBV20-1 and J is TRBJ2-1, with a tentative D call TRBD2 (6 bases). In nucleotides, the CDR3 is TGCAGTGCAGGGAGGACAAGTGAGCAGTTCTTC. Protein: CSAGRTSEQFF.